The sequence of this T cell receptor (beta chain) was determined in a study of cytomegalovirus exposure and HLA in healthy donors (dated by TCRdb to 2017 to 2019). The study in broad terms: An earlier analysis of fewer than 750 of the donors reported 250 to 300 Gb of sequence data and roughly 120 million unique TCR beta sequences obtained from roughly 180 million T cells. Among the roughly 400 genotyped donors, around 81% belonged to the genetic ancestry cluster associated with self-reported Caucasian donors. Across under 500 genotyped donors of the cohort, an average of about 250,000 unique TCR beta nucleotide sequences per donor were sequenced, and approximately 17% of those sequences were non-productive. Donor age, sex, ethnicity and CMV serostatus were compiled alongside the repertoire data. Along with the roughly 610-subject first cohort, a separate validation cohort of over 90 different subjects was used. All discovery cohort repertoires had been generated on a single sequencing platform. A later genetic analysis used genome-wide SNP genotypes for about 60% of the roughly 700 donors, treating that subset as a discovery cohort. High-throughput TCR immunosequencing, statistical association of individual TCRs with disease status, and machine learning were combined to predict cytomegalovirus infection status. In the later analysis, no new phenotypic data were used to find candidate immune exposures; instead, reliance was placed on TCR beta sequences and their occurrence across donors. Roughly 5 DR-DQ haplotypes were treated as single units for association and clustering because of strong linkage in the cohort. The study aimed to test whether cataloging public T cell receptors could reveal signatures of past pathogen exposure. An early release that covered roughly 600 HLA-typed donors contained 250 to 350 gigabases of sequencing data and tens of millions of unique TCR sequences. HLA typing included class I and class II loci at four-digit resolution. Typing coverage varied by locus: 629-630 donors for A, B, C, DRB1 and DQB1; about 520 for DQA1; about 600 for DPA1; roughly 450 for DPB1. To study patterns of TCR occurrence, a later analysis re-analyzed previously published TCR beta repertoires from several hundred donors and added high-resolution HLA genotyping. The T cell repertoires of several hundred subjects were profiled by immunosequencing and related to cytomegalovirus serostatus. In an earlier analysis of 500 to 650 of the donors, high-throughput TCR beta sequencing was used to judge whether each TCR beta V gene segment behaved as functional or pseudogenic.

To note about this clone: Its antigen remains unidentified.

The study at large found these results: In a later analysis, most CMV-associated TCR beta chains were found to appear HLA-restricted, with HLA associations seemingly driven largely by CMV exposure. In an earlier analysis of some 640 of the donors, most TCR beta V segments were observed in productive rearrangements about 87% or about 30% of the time, broadly matching IMGT annotations. According to a later analysis, TCR association rates differed among HLA loci, with DRB1 alleles showing the most associated TCRs and HLA-C alleles showing the fewest. A later analysis associated about 17,000 TCR beta sequences with specific HLA alleles at a false discovery rate of 0.05. According to a later genetic analysis, donors in an Asian-associated ancestry cluster had fewer N-insertions in productive TCRs than the roughly 670-donor mean. V-gene and J-gene trimming of TCR beta chains was associated with a missense DCLRE1C variant in a later genetic analysis, and the association was replicated in an independent cohort. Assigning TCR associations to individual alleles was difficult when HLA alleles, especially DR and DQ, strongly co-occurred. The authors suggested that the approach could potentially be extended to other disease states and immunological phenotypes. Some IMGT-functional V segments, including TRBV6-2 and TRBV6-3, could not be distinguished by the 87-base-pair reads and were therefore excluded. The classifier was reported to diagnose cytomegalovirus status with high specificity and sensitivity in both the original cohort and the validation cohort. This cohort had only TCR beta chains sequenced, and the lack of alpha or paired-chain data limited which features could be detected. A total of roughly 160 TCR beta chains were listed by the study as associated with cytomegalovirus. Most TCR sequences were seen in very few donors, while some public TCRs were found in many individuals. A few of the identified cytomegalovirus-associated TCR beta chains were confirmed in vitro to be specific for cytomegalovirus antigens. A group of highly shared sequence variants was considered likely to be a technical artifact of the sequencing pipeline. Roughly uniform sequencing depth across donors was assumed in presence/absence analyses, although this assumption may not hold. A further reported finding was that TCR beta sequences accurately predicted the HLA-A and HLA-B alleles for most subjects in the first cohort. Immune exposure information for the cohort was limited to CMV serostatus. Because HLA typing was unavailable for some donors at each locus, only the typed subset was used in association tests. Several of the top co-occurrence clusters appeared to be linked to parvovirus B19, influenza, CMV and Epstein-Barr virus, according to a later analysis. A later analysis found that HLA-associated TCR beta chains were more clonally expanded and had lower generation probabilities than equally common non-associated chains. Correlated functional status among segregating V segments might reflect linkage disequilibrium, but an unknown experimental factor could not be ruled out. Because counts were too low, roughly 18 rarely observed V segments, including chromosome 9 orphons, were left out of the earlier analysis of approximately 500 of the donors.

The cohort was made up of roughly 670 healthy bone marrow donors. Cohort members were all nominally healthy when sampled, although unrecorded immune exposures were likely present. The donor was CMV seronegative and belonged to the group of 350 to 400 seronegative cohort members. A peripheral blood sample was collected from each donor, and TCR beta sequencing was performed on peripheral blood mononuclear cells. Genomic DNA extraction from the blood cell samples was performed with the Qiagen DNeasy Blood Extraction Kit. Its CDR3 holds 14 amino acids, cysteine through phenylalanine. CDR3 DNA only is kept here, 42 bases in frame from base 1. CDR1 and CDR2, looked up from the germline V gene, are SGHDT and YYEEEE. V trim: 2 bases; J trim: 5 bases; unmatched bases: 5. Library method: the immunoSEQ multiplex PCR assay. The multiplex PCR relied on a mix of 60 forward primers for TCR Vbeta segments and 13 reverse primers for TCR Jbeta segments. The CDR3 region of rearranged TCR beta genes was amplified from genomic DNA with a multiplex PCR assay. The Illumina HiSeq System was used to sequence the amplified TCR beta libraries as 87-base-pair reads. Turning to the authors' computational methods: A later analysis counted approximately 74 million unique TCR beta chains across the 666 repertoires, and around 9.9 million of these chains were shared by at least two donors. A nearest-neighbor algorithm error-corrected the raw reads and collapsed the reads into unique sequences, merging closely related sequences to remove PCR and sequencing errors. To assign V, D and J gene segments, CDR3 sequences were aligned to IMGT reference sequences. For a sequence to be retained, a match of at least six nucleotides to both a V gene segment and a J gene segment was required. A rearrangement counted as productive if the CDR3 had no stop codons and remained in frame with V and J, and every other rearrangement counted as non-productive. CDR3 was defined according to IMGT convention as the region running from the second conserved V-encoded cysteine to the conserved J-encoded phenylalanine. The earlier analysis of about 570 of the donors excluded any sequence lacking an unambiguous match to a single V gene segment. An earlier analysis of around 600 of the donors classified V segments as functional when productive rearrangements were above 56.7% and as segregating when the standard deviation between donors was above 5%. A statistical classification framework was built for diagnosing cytomegalovirus status from the catalog of TCR beta chain sequences. A later analysis assigned V and J genes by comparing TCR nucleotide sequences with IMGT/GENE-DB human TR gene sequences. The TCRdist pipeline was used in a later analysis to assign CDR3 sequences and most-parsimonious VDJ recombination scenarios. A later analysis defined each TCR beta chain by its CDR3 amino acid sequence plus V-gene family, and excluded reads lacking a unique V-gene family. A later analysis removed roughly 590 highly shared, low-generation-probability nucleotide sequences to deal with suspected cross-contamination and a sequencing artifact. In a later analysis, a clonal expansion index was calculated for each public chain from normalized within-repertoire ranks of inferred template counts. In a later analysis, generation probabilities were computed using a VDJ recombination model fitted to out-of-frame rearrangements, and the results were checked against IGoR. In a later analysis, TCR-TCR, TCR-HLA and TCR-CMV co-occurrence was scored with hypergeometric tests, and a repertoire-size bias correction was applied to TCR pairs. A later analysis estimated false discovery rates by permuting HLA or CMV assignments 20 times. In a later analysis, co-occurring TCRs were grouped using DBSCAN, and TCRdist sequence similarity was added for clustering within HLA-allele-positive subsets. Co-occurrence clustering excluded repertoires with fewer than 30,000 or more than 120,000 public chains, plus five with anomalous nucleotide sharing. TCRdb holds this immuneACCESS table with in-frame rearrangements only. Some clones are missing; in checked studies, unresolved V genes explain under half, and the rest has no known cause. For V, J and clone size, that table is used; D and trimming come from the DNA. The sample's records list 130,000 or so clones. Roughly 1.4% of the sample goes to the ten largest clones.

Sequenced sample: PBMCs. Recombination joined TRBV5-6 with TRBJ2-3; TRBD1 lines up with 7 middle nucleotides. The receptor's source is a middle-aged woman in good health and CMV-seronegative. The DNA sequence follows: TGTGCCAGCAGCTTCGGGACAGAAGAAGATACGCAGTATTTT. Its translation is CASSFGTEEDTQYF. The variable domain in full, with residues beyond the CDR3 obtained from the reference TRBV5-6 and TRBJ2-3 genes, is DAGVTQSPTHLIKTRGQQVTLRCSPKSGHDTVSWYQQALGQGPQFIFQYYEEEERQRGNFPDRFSGHQFPNYSSELNVNALLLGDSALYLCASSFGTEEDTQYFGPGTRLTVL.